This T cell receptor (beta chain) was captured in a study of regulatory T cells in long-lasting Graves disease. Time point: newly diagnosed GD, antithyroid drugs for less than 3 months. Extracted RNA from PBMCs served as the source of the TCR library. This clonotype came up many times. Its antigen is undetermined. Findings and limits, study-wide: Segments TRBV28, TRBJ1-2 and TRBJ2-5 showed preferential usage in persistent disease. Persistent Graves' patients had lower TCR diversity than newly diagnosed ones.

The CDR3 covers 16 residues. The V end lost 2 bases, the J end lost 0 bases, and 11 bases lay between the germline ends. The germline V gene has CDR1 LGHDT and CDR2 YNNKEL (reference sequence). Through Arm-PCR of CDR3 regions and iRepertoire HTBI primers, TCR beta libraries were built. TCRdb itself ran the multiplex PCR reads through MiXCR, one entry per CDR3 protein. The table includes 400,000 to 450,000 distinct CDR3 sequences, approximately 15% detected once. These sequences were also reported in another study, on T cells in Graves' hyperthyroidism and ophthalmopathy. That source notes: Most expanded thyroid clonotypes above 0.001 recurred in blood.

This receptor was taken from a woman in her thirties with Graves disease. The chain links TRBV3-1 to TRBJ1-5; D is possibly TRBD1 (5 bases). Sample: peripheral blood mononuclear cells (PBMCs), taken at new diagnosis, from a patient treated with antithyroid drugs. The CDR3 reads CASSQTGKDSNQPQHF. In DNA form, the CDR3 reads TGTGCCAGCAGCCAAACAGGTAAAGATAGCAATCAGCCCCAGCATTTT. The full variable domain, completed using reference TRBV3-1 and TRBJ1-5, is DTAVSQTPKYLVTQMGNDKSIKCEQNLGHDTMYWYKQDSKKFLKIMFSYNNKELIINETVPNRFSPKSPDKAHLNLHINSLELGDSAVYFCASSQTGKDSNQPQHFGDGTRLSIL.